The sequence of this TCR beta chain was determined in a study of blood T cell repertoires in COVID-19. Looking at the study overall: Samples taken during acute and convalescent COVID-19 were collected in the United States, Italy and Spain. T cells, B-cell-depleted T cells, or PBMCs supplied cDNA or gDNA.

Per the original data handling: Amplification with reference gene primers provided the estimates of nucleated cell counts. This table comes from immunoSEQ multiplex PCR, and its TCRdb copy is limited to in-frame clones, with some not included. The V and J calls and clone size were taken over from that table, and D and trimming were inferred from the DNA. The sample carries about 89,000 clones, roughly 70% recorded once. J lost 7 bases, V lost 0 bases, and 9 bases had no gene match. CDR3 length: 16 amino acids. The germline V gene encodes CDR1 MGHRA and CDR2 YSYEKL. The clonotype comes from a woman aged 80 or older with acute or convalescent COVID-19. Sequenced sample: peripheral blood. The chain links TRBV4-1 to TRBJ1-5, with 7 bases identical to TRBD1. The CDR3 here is CASSQEVHRGLQPQHF. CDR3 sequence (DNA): TGCGCCAGCAGCCAAGAGGTCCACAGGGGCTTGCAGCCCCAGCATTTT.